Sequencing of this T cell receptor beta chain was carried out in a study of T cells after yellow fever vaccination. At the level of the study: When fractions had low cell numbers, they were prepared with SMART-Seq v4 Ultra Low Input. Broader study findings: The study found a weaker secondary response that peaked faster, day 5 versus 15. Only a small proportion of the clonotypes turned up in both the CD4 and the CD8 compartments, likely arising from convergent recombination.

Details on this clonotype: Antigen: not known.

The TCR cDNA carried a universal primer site and UMIs from 5'RACE template switching. TCRdb reanalysed the 5' RACE reads using MiXCR and keeps one entry per CDR3 protein. The sample gives 150,000 to 200,000 distinct CDR3 sequences, approximately 11% of which show up once; just over 35% is in the top ten. The CDR3 contains 12 residues. The germline gives CDR1 LNHDA, CDR2 SQIVND (reference sequence). V lost 10 bases, J lost 4 bases, and 4 bases stayed unmatched. This sample comprised CD8+ T cells sorted from PBMCs, obtained 15 days after the yellow fever booster vaccination. The clonotype originates from a man between 18 and 35 years old who received the YFV17D yellow fever vaccine. The chain couples TRBV19 to TRBJ2-3, with TRBD2 matching over 8 bases. CDR3 amino acids: CATERGPDTQYF. In nucleotides, the CDR3 is TGTGCCACCGAGCGGGGGCCAGATACGCAGTATTTT.